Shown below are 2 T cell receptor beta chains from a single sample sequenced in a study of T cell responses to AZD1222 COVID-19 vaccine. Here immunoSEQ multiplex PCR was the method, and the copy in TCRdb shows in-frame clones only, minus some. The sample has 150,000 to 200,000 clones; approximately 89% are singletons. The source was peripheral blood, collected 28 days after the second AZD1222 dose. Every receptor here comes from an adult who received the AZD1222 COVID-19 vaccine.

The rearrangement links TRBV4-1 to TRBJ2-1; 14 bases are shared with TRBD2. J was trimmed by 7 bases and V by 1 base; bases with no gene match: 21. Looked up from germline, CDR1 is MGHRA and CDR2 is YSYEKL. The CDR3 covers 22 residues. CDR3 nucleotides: TGCGCCAGCAGCCAAGGGAGCTTCGGGACTAGCGGGGGAGGAAGCCTTAAGAATGAGCAGTTCTTC. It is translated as CASSQGSFGTSGGGSLKNEQFF.

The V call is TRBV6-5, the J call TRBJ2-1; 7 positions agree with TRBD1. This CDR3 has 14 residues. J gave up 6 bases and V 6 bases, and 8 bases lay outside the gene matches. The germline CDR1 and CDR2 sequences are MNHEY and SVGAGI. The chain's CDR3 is CASSTLGGINEQFF. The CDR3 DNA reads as TGTGCCAGCAGCACCCTAGGGGGCATCAATGAGCAGTTCTTC.